The 27 T cell receptor beta chains in this list originate from one sample, sequenced in a study of blood T cell repertoires in COVID-19. Sequenced by immunoSEQ multiplex PCR; TCRdb stores in-frame clones only, minus some. The table records 110,000 to 150,000 clones, around 80% of them present only once. Specimen: peripheral blood. The receptors come from a woman between 55 and 75 years old with acute or convalescent COVID-19.

This clone was observed a few times. The rearrangement joins TRBV19 to TRBJ2-7; 9 bases fit TRBD1. The CDR3 has 14 amino acids. The germline CDR1 and CDR2 sequences are LNHDA and SQIVND (reference sequence). J gave up 0 bases and V 11 bases, and 8 bases lay outside the gene matches. CDR3 sequence: CASRDRGVSYEQYF. Written as DNA, the CDR3 is TGTGCCTCCCGAGACAGGGGGGTCTCCTACGAGCAGTACTTC.

This clone was picked up one time. V gene TRBV30 combines with J gene TRBJ2-7; 10 bases are shared with TRBD2. The CDR3 length is 14 residues. V shed 2 bases, J shed 6 bases, and the junction held 7 bases outside the gene matches. Per the germline V gene, CDR1 is GTSNPN and CDR2 is SVGIG (reference sequence). CDR3 in amino acids: CAWSSGRGGREQYF. The DNA of the CDR3 is TGTGCCTGGAGTAGCGGGAGGGGCGGGCGCGAGCAGTACTTC.

This clone was counted between two and nine times. The chain combines TRBV7-9 with TRBJ2-7; D uncertain. The germline V gene encodes CDR1 SEHNR and CDR2 FQNEAQ (reference sequence). V shed 4 bases and J shed 1 base, with 11 bases lying between them. This CDR3 has 14 amino acids. The CDR3 reads CASSSTDSSYEQYF. As DNA, the CDR3 is TGTGCCAGCAGCTCGACTGATTCTTCCTACGAGCAGTACTTC.

V is TRBV9 and J is TRBJ2-2; a weak D match, TRBD1 (5 bases). With 0 bases removed from V and 8 bases from J, the gap between germline ends came to 11 bases. Looked up from germline, CDR1 is SGDLS and CDR2 is YYNGEE. The CDR3 is made up of 14 amino acids. The chain's CDR3 is CASSVVTGAGELFF. The CDR3, as DNA: TGTGCCAGCAGCGTAGTAACAGGTGCTGGGGAGCTGTTTTTT.

This chain connects TRBV18 to TRBJ1-2; 9 bases are shared with TRBD1. CDR3 length: 13 amino acids. V trimming: 3 bases; J trimming: 6 bases; junction bases outside the gene matches: 2. CDR1 is KGHSH, CDR2 LQKENI, per germline. The CDR3 region has the DNA TGTGCCAGCTCACCGGACAGGGGCGATGGCTACACCTTC. Translating gives CASSPDRGDGYTF.

This clone was found a few times. The gene calls are TRBV19 and TRBJ2-1; TRBD2 agrees at 14 bases. The CDR3 loop spans 17 amino acids. CDR1 and CDR2 from the germline V gene are LNHDA and SQIVND (reference sequence). After removal of 7 bases from V and 7 bases from J, the junction contained 12 bases not matched to a gene. CDR3 protein: CASTQEIGTSGSNEQFF. DNA for the CDR3: TGTGCCAGTACCCAAGAGATTGGGACTAGCGGGAGTAATGAGCAGTTCTTC.

This chain connects TRBV2 to TRBJ2-1; possible D gene TRBD2, 5 bases. The germline V and J ends were trimmed by 7 bases and 1 base, with 8 bases remaining between them. CDR3 length: 13 amino acids. Germline V gives CDR1 SNHLY, CDR2 FYNNEI. In DNA, the CDR3 is TGTGCCAGCAAAGGCGGGTCCTACAATGAGCAGTTCTTC. This codes for CASKGGSYNEQFF.

The chain joins TRBV6-5 to TRBJ2-1; possible D gene TRBD2, 6 bases. V shed 6 bases and J shed 1 base, with 10 bases lying between them. Germline lookup yields CDR1 MNHEY and CDR2 SVGAGI. The CDR3 length is 14 residues. The CDR3 DNA is TGTGCCAGCAGGCTAGCGATTTCCTACAATGAGCAGTTCTTC. It codes for CASRLAISYNEQFF.

The gene calls are TRBV6-2 or TRBV6-3 and TRBJ2-2, with 11 nucleotides matching TRBD2. With V trimmed by 2 bases and J by 5 bases, 10 bases remained unmatched. This CDR3 region has 18 residues. The germline V gene has CDR1 MNHEY and CDR2 SVGEGT. The CDR3 DNA reads as TGTGCCAGCAGTTACCCGGGACTAGCGGACACGAGGACCGGGGAGCTGTTTTTT. Protein: CASSYPGLADTRTGELFF.

The V gene is TRBV30, the J gene TRBJ1-2; the D gene is possibly TRBD1 (6 bases). The germline V gene encodes CDR1 GTSNPN and CDR2 SVGIG (reference sequence). The V and J ends lost 7 bases and 3 bases respectively, with 18 bases between them. This CDR3 contains 14 residues. The CDR3 DNA reads as TGTGCCTCCCTGCCGGGGGGCTATGACTATGGCTACACCTTC. Protein product: CASLPGGYDYGYTF.

The rearrangement joins TRBV6-4 to TRBJ2-3; 9 nucleotides agree with TRBD2. Trimming cost V 2 bases and J 5 bases; bases outside gene matches: 5. Per germline, CDR1 MRHNA and CDR2 SNTAGT. The length of the CDR3 is 15 residues. CDR3 in DNA: TGTGCCAGCAGTGACGGTCCAGCGGGAGGAGATACGCAGTATTTT. Translation gives CASSDGPAGGDTQYF.

The CDR3: CASSEGARRSYEQYF. CDR3 in DNA: TGTGCCAGCAGTGAAGGGGCGAGAAGGTCCTACGAGCAGTACTTC. V is TRBV2 and J is TRBJ2-7; D unresolved. Trimming pared 1 base from V and 1 base from J, leaving 11 bases between. The V gene's germline CDR1 is SNHLY and CDR2 FYNNEI. This CDR3 is 15 amino acids long.

This clone was detected only a few times. The V gene is TRBV19, the J gene TRBJ2-7, with 11 bases matching TRBD2. Trimming cost V 6 bases and J 0 bases; bases outside gene matches: 16. The CDR3 runs 19 residues. Germline V gene lookup returns CDR1 LNHDA and CDR2 SQIVND (reference sequence). The CDR3 region has the DNA TGTGCCAGTAGCCCCCGGAGAACTAGCGGGAGAGGGTTCTCCTACGAGCAGTACTTC. This encodes CASSPRRTSGRGFSYEQYF.

V and J are TRBV6-5 and TRBJ2-7; 10 nucleotides align to TRBD1. The J segment lost 5 bases and the V segment lost 6 bases, leaving 10 bases of the junction unmatched. This CDR3 spans 15 amino acids. CDR1 MNHEY and CDR2 SVGAGI come from the germline V gene. The CDR3 coding sequence is TGTGCCAGCAGCTTTGCCGGGACAGGGGAGGACGAGCAGTACTTC. Its protein product is CASSFAGTGEDEQYF.

This chain uses TRBV3-1 (or the pseudogene TRBV3-2) with TRBJ2-5, with a tentative D call TRBD1 (5 bases). Germline CDR1 LGHDT, CDR2 YNNKEL (reference sequence). V gave up 1 base and J gave up 1 base, with 10 bases separating them. The length of the CDR3 is 15 residues. CDR3 protein: CASSQARVVQETQYF. CDR3 in DNA: TGTGCCAGCAGCCAAGCCAGGGTTGTCCAAGAGACCCAGTACTTC.

J is TRBJ2-7 and V is TRBV3-1 (or the pseudogene TRBV3-2); the match to TRBD2 covers 10 bases. The CDR3 is made up of 17 amino acids. V was clipped by 0 bases and J by 4 bases; unmatched bases: 9. Germline V CDR1 and CDR2: LGHDT, YNNKEL (reference sequence). The CDR3 spells CASSQDPSSAGGYEQYF. In nucleotides, the CDR3 is TGTGCCAGCAGCCAAGACCCTTCCTCAGCGGGAGGGTACGAGCAGTACTTC.

This chain uses TRBV7-9 with TRBJ2-7; D is perhaps TRBD1 (5 bases). This CDR3 is 17 amino acids long. CDR1 and CDR2 from the germline V gene are SEHNR and FQNEAQ (reference sequence). Trimming pared 0 bases from V and 3 bases from J, leaving 18 bases between. The CDR3 region has the DNA TGTGCCAGCAGCTTAGCGCAAGGACAAGTCCAGAGCTACGAGCAGTACTTC. Translating it yields CASSLAQGQVQSYEQYF.

This sequence joins TRBV18 and TRBJ2-7; no firm D call. V dropped 6 bases and J dropped 4 bases, with 7 bases sitting between them. The CDR3 is 11 amino acids. CDR1 is KGHSH and CDR2 is LQKENI in the germline V gene. CDR3 in amino acids: CASSRQYEQYF. CDR3 bases: TGTGCCAGCTCGCGACAATACGAGCAGTACTTC. Full variable domain (rest looked up from reference TRBV18 and TRBJ2-7): NAGVMQNPRHLVRRRGQEARLRCSPMKGHSHVYWYRQLPEEGLKFMVYLQKENIIDESGMPKERFSAEFPKEGPSILRIQQVVRGDSAAYFCASSRQYEQYFGPGTRLTVT.

The chain employs TRBV27 and TRBJ2-1; TRBD2 agrees at 7 bases. V dropped 9 bases and J dropped 0; count of bases not matched to a gene: 5. The CDR3 is 14 amino acids. Germline CDR1 and CDR2: MNHEY and SMNVEV (reference sequence). The DNA for the CDR3 is TGTGCCAGTGCCAGCGGGGCCTCCTACAATGAGCAGTTCTTC. Its translation: CASASGASYNEQFF.

CDR3 protein: CASSLGGMEQFF. In nucleotides, the CDR3 is TGTGCCAGCAGCTTAGGAGGGATGGAGCAGTTCTTC. The genes are TRBV11-3 and TRBJ2-1; possibly TRBD2 for D (5 bases). The CDR3 extends over 12 amino acids. Germline loops: CDR1 SGHNT, CDR2 YENEEA. The V and J ends lost 1 base and 10 bases respectively, with 8 bases between them.

V and J are TRBV5-1 and TRBJ2-1, with TRBD2 identical over 11 bases. V shed 1 base and J 9 bases; nucleotides not matched to a gene: 18. This CDR3 is built from 19 residues. From germline, CDR1 is SGHRS and CDR2 YFSETQ. The DNA of the CDR3 is TGCGCCAGCAGCTTGAGCGGCTCCCTGGTACTAGCGGGAGCCCGTGAGCAGTTCTTC. This gives the protein CASSLSGSLVLAGAREQFF.

In this sample, this clone turned up a few times. The chain has TRBV5-1 and TRBJ2-7; TRBD1 matches 7 bases. The CDR3 consists of 15 residues. V shed 3 bases and J 4 bases; nucleotides not matched to a gene: 10. The V gene's germline CDR1 is SGHRS and CDR2 YFSETQ. In nucleotides, the CDR3 is TGCGCCAGCAGCTCCCTCTCGACAGGGATATACGAGCAGTACTTC. Protein: CASSSLSTGIYEQYF. Supplemented by reference TRBV5-1 and TRBJ2-7, the full variable domain reads KAGVTQTPRYLIKTRGQQVTLSCSPISGHRSVSWYQQTPGQGLQFLFEYFSETQRNKGNFPGRFSGRQFSNSRSEMNVSTLELGDSALYLCASSSLSTGIYEQYFGPGTRLTVT.

The chain couples TRBV27 to TRBJ1-6; TRBD1 agrees at 10 bases. The CDR3 spans 14 residues. Germline values: CDR1 MNHEY, CDR2 SMNVEV (reference sequence). J gave up 13 bases and V 7 bases, and 10 bases lay outside the gene matches. CDR3 DNA: TGTGCCAGCACCACCGACAGGGGGCGAAGTCCCCTCCACTTT. It yields the protein CASTTDRGRSPLHF.

The genes are TRBV21-1 and TRBJ2-2; TRBD2, the D gene given by the table, was not confirmed from the DNA. TRBV21-1 is labeled a pseudogene. There are 20 residues in the CDR3. The CDR3 sequence: CASSKVWTSGKDGYTGELFF. The CDR3 DNA reads as TGTGCCAGCAGCAAAGTTTGGACTAGCGGGAAGGATGGGTACACCGGGGAGCTGTTTTTT.

The chain recombines TRBV3-1 (or the pseudogene TRBV3-2) with TRBJ1-4; 10 bases align to TRBD1. Trimming at V came to 2 bases and at J to 11 bases, leaving 11 bases not matched to a gene. Per germline, CDR1 LGHDT and CDR2 YNNKEL (reference sequence). The CDR3 runs to 16 residues. For the CDR3, the DNA is TGTGCCAGCAGCCAATCCGGGACAGGGGTGGTGGCCAAACTGTTTTTT. Amino acids: CASSQSGTGVVAKLFF.

V gene TRBV11-2 combines with J gene TRBJ2-2, with 7 bases fitting TRBD2. From germline, CDR1 is SGHAT and CDR2 FQNNGV. V shed 7 bases, J shed 6 bases, and the junction held 14 bases outside the gene matches. This CDR3 region has 16 residues. As DNA, the CDR3 is TGTGCCAGCACCAATGGGGGGGACTTAAAGGCCGGGGAGCTGTTTTTT. This sequence encodes CASTNGGDLKAGELFF.

The rearrangement joins TRBV28 to TRBJ1-1, with 7 bases matching TRBD1. The CDR3 is 16 residues long. With V trimmed by 5 bases and J by 4 bases, 13 bases remained unmatched. Germline loops: CDR1 MDHEN, CDR2 SYDVKM. In DNA form, the CDR3 reads TGTGCCAGCAGTCTAACCGACAGGGTACGGAGCACTGAAGCTTTCTTT. This encodes CASSLTDRVRSTEAFF. The complete variable domain, with remaining parts taken from reference TRBV28 and TRBJ1-1, reads DVKVTQSSRYLVKRTGEKVFLECVQDMDHENMFWYRQDPGLGLRLIYFSYDVKMKEKGDIPEGYSVSREKKERFSLILESASTNQTSMYLCASSLTDRVRSTEAFFGQGTRLTVV.